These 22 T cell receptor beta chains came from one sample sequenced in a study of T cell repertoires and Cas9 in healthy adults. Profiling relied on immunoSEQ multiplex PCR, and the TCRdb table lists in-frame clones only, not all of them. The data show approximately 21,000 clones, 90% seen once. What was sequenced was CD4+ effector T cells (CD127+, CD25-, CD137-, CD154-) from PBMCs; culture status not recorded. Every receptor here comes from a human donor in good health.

CDR3 in amino acids: CASSEFLPEGADTQYF. In DNA form, the CDR3 reads TGTGCCAGCAGTGAGTTTCTCCCGGAGGGGGCAGATACGCAGTATTTT. The chain links TRBV2 to TRBJ2-3; the D call may be TRBD1 or TRBD2 (6 bases each). V was cut by 3 bases and J by 4 bases, with 17 bases left in between. Germline V CDR1 and CDR2: SNHLY, FYNNEI. The length of the CDR3 is 16 residues.

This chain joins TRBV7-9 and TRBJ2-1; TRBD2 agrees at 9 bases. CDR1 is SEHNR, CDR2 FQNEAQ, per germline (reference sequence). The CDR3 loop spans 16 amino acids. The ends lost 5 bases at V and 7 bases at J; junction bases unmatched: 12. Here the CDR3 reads CASSPRLSGGENEQFF. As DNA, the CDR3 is TGTGCCAGCAGCCCTCGTCTTAGCGGGGGTGAGAATGAGCAGTTCTTC.

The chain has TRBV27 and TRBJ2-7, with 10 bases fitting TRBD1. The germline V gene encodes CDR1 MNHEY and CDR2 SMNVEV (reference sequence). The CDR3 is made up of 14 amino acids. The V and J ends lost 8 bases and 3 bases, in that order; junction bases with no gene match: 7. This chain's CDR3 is CASARQGAVYEQYF. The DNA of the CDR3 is TGTGCCAGCGCTAGACAGGGGGCGGTCTACGAGCAGTACTTC.

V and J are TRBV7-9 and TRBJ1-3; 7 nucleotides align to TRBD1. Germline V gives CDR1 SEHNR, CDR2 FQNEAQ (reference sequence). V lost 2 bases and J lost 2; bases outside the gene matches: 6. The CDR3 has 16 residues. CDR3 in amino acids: CASSLSGQGAGNTIYF. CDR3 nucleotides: TGTGCCAGCAGCTTATCTGGGCAGGGGGCTGGAAACACCATATATTTT.

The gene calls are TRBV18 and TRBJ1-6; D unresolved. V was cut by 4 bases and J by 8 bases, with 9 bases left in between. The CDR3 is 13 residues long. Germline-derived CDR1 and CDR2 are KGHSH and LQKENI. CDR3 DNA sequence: TGTGCCAGCTCACAGGGAATTGATTCACCCCTCCACTTT. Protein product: CASSQGIDSPLHF. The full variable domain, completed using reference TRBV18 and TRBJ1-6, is NAGVMQNPRHLVRRRGQEARLRCSPMKGHSHVYWYRQLPEEGLKFMVYLQKENIIDESGMPKERFSAEFPKEGPSILRIQQVVRGDSAAYFCASSQGIDSPLHFGNGTRLTVT.

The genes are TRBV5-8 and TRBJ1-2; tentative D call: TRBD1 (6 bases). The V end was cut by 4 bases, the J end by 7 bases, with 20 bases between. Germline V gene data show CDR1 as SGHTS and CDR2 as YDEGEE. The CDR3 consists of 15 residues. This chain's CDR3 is CASSPRTDWRGGYTF. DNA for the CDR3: TGTGCCAGCAGCCCCAGGACAGATTGGAGGGGTGGCTACACCTTC.

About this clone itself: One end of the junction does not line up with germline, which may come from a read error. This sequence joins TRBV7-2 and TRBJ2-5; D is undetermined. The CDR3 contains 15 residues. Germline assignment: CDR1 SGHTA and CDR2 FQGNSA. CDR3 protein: CAGSLSAPNGETQYF. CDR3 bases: TGTGCCGGCAGCTTATCGGCCCCGAACGGGGAGACCCAGTACTTC.

The CDR3 protein is CAISTSGGANTGELFF. The CDR3 coding sequence is TGTGCCATCAGTACTAGCGGGGGGGCGAACACCGGGGAGCTGTTTTTT. The rearrangement links TRBV10-3 to TRBJ2-2; 13 nucleotides agree with TRBD2. The CDR3 is made up of 16 amino acids. CDR1 is ENHRY and CDR2 is SYGVKD in the germline V gene. Unmatched junction bases numbered 0, after V lost 5 bases and J lost 0 bases.

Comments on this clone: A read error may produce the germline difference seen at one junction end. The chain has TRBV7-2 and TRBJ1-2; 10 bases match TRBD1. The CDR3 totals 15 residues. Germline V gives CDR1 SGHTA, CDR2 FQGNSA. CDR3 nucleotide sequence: TGTGCCGGCAGCTTCGGGACAGGGGCTAACTATGGCTACACCTTC. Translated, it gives CAGSFGTGANYGYTF.

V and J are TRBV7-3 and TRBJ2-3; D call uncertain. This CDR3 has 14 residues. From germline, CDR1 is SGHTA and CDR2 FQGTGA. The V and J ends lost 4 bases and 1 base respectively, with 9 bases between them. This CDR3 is CASSSTVGTDTQYF. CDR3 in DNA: TGTGCCAGCAGCTCCACGGTCGGCACAGATACGCAGTATTTT.

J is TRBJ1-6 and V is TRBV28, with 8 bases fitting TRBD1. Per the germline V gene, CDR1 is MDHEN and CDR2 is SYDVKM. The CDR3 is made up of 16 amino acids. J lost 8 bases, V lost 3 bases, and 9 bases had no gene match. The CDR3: CASSFHGRGLDSPLHF. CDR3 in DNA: TGTGCCAGCAGTTTCCACGGCAGGGGGCTGGATTCACCCCTCCACTTT.

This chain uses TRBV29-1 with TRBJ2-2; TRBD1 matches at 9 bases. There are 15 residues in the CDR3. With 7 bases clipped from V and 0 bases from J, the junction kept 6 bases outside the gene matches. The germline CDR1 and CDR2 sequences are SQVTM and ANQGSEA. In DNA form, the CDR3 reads TGCAGCGCTGGAGGACAGGGGCCGAACACCGGGGAGCTGTTTTTT. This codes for CSAGGQGPNTGELFF.

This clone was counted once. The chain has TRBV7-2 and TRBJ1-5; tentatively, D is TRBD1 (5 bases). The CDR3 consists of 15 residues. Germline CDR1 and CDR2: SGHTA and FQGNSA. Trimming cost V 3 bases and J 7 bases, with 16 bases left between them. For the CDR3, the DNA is TGTGCCAGCAGCTTCCGATTCGAGGGGCTACAGCCCCAGCATTTT. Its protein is CASSFRFEGLQPQHF.

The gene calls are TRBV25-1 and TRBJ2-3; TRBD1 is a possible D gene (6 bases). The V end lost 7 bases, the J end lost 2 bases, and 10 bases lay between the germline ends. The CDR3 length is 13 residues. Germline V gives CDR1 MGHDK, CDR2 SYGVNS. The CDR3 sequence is CASMGANTDTQYF. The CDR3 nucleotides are TGTGCCAGCATGGGGGCCAACACAGATACGCAGTATTTT. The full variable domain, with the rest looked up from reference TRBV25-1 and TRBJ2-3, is EADIYQTPRYLVIGTGKKITLECSQTMGHDKMYWYQQDPGMELHLIHYSYGVNSTEKGDLSSESTVSRIRTEHFPLTLESARPSHTSQYLCASMGANTDTQYFGPGTRLTVL.

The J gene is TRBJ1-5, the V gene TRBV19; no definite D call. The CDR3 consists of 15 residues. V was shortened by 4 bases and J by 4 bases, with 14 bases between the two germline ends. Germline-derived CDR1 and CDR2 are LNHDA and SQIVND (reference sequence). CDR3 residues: CASSTPLGRNQPQHF. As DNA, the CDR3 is TGTGCCAGTAGTACCCCGCTAGGGAGGAATCAGCCCCAGCATTTT.

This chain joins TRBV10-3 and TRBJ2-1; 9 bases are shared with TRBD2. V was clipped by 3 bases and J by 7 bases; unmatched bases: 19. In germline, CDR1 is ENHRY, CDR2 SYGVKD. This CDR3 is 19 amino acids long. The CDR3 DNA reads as TGTGCCATCAGTGAAGGACGGCGCGGGGGGGCCTTAGTTTCTAATGAGCAGTTCTTC. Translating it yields CAISEGRRGGALVSNEQFF.

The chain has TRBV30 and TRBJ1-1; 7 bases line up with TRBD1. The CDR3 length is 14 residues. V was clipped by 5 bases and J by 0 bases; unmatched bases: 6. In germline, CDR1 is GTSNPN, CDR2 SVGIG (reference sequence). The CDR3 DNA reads TGTGCCTGGGGGGGACAGCCGATGAACACTGAAGCTTTCTTT. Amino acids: CAWGGQPMNTEAFF. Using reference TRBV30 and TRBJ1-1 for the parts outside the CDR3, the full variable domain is SQTIHQWPATLVQPVGSPLSLECTVEGTSNPNLYWYRQAAGRGLQLLFYSVGIGQISSEVPQNLSASRPQDRQFILSSKKLLLSDSGFYLCAWGGQPMNTEAFFGQGTRLTVV.

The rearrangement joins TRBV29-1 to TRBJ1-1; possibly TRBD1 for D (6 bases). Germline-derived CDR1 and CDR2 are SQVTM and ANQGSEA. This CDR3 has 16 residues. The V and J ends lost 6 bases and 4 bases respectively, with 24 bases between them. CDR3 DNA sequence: TGCAGCGTGGAAAGAGACAGGTCCCGGTGGGCCACTGAAGCTTTCTTT. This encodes CSVERDRSRWATEAFF.

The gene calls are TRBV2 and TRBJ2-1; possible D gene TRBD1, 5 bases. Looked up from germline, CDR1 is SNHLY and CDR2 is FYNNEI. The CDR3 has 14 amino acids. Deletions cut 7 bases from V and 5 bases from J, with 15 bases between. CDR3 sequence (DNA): TGTGCCAGCACCCTAGAAGGGGCCGACAATGAGCAGTTCTTC. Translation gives CASTLEGADNEQFF. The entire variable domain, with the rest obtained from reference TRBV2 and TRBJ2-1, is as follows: EPEVTQTPSHQVTQMGQEVILRCVPISNHLYFYWYRQILGQKVEFLVSFYNNEISEKSEIFDDQFSVERPDGSNFTLKIRSTKLEDSAMYFCASTLEGADNEQFFGPGTRLTVL.

CDR3 protein: CASSRTGPNEQFF. The CDR3 DNA is TGTGCCAGCAGCAGGACAGGGCCAAATGAGCAGTTCTTC. The chain couples TRBV11-2 to TRBJ2-1; 8 nucleotides align to TRBD1. The CDR3 covers 13 residues. In germline, CDR1 is SGHAT, CDR2 FQNNGV. The V gene end was trimmed by 5 bases and the J gene end by 7 bases; junction bases not matched to a gene: 4.

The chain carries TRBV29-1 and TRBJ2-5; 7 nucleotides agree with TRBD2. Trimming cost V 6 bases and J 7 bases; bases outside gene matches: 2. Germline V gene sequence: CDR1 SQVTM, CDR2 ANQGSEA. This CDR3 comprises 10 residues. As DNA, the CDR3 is TGCAGCGTCGGGGGGACGACCCAGTACTTC. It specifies CSVGGTTQYF. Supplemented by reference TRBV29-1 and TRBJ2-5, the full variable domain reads SAVISQKPSRDICQRGTSLTIQCQVDSQVTMMFWYRQQPGQSLTLIATANQGSEATYESGFVIDKFPISRPNLTFSTLTVSNMSPEDSSIYLCSVGGTTQYFGPGTRLLVL.

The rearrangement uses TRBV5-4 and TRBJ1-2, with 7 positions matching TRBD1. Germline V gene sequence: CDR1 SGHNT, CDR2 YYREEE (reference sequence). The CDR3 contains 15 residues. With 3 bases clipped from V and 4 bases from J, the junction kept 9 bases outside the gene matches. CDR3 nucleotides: TGTGCCAGCAGCTCCAGCCCCGGGACAGCCTATGGCTACACCTTC. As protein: CASSSSPGTAYGYTF.